These 12 T cell receptor beta chains share one sample of origin, sequenced in a study of cytomegalovirus exposure and HLA in healthy donors (dated by TCRdb to 2016 to 2017). The method behind the library was the immunoSEQ multiplex PCR assay. A mixture of 60 forward primers for TCR Vbeta segments and 13 reverse primers for TCR Jbeta segments was used in the multiplex PCR. This immuneACCESS table, as held by TCRdb, lists in-frame sequences with V and J called but not all clones. Of the missing ones, under half trace to an unresolved V gene in checked studies; the others have no known cause. Counted in this sample were 75,000 to 100,000 clones; approximately 70% of them appeared once. The ten largest clones capture approximately 3.5% of the sample. The specimen was PBMCs. These receptor sequences come from a man aged 35-49 years in good health and CMV-seronegative.

This clone appeared once. The rearrangement uses TRBV11-1 and TRBJ2-5; 7 nucleotides match TRBD2. Germline V gives CDR1 SGHAT, CDR2 FQDESV (reference sequence). This CDR3 has 15 amino acids. The trim removed 0 bases at V and 4 bases at J, leaving 5 bases unmatched. This CDR3 is CASSLAKTSRETQYF. CDR3 coding DNA: TGTGCCAGCAGCTTAGCTAAGACTAGCCGAGAGACCCAGTACTTC.

Only one count was recorded for this clone. This chain links TRBV5-1 with TRBJ2-5; TRBD1 matches at 9 bases. The CDR3 has 15 amino acids. Germline assignment: CDR1 SGHRS and CDR2 YFSETQ. V shed 0 bases, J shed 5 bases, and the junction held 5 bases outside the gene matches. In DNA form, the CDR3 reads TGCGCCAGCAGCTTGGGCGTGGACAGGGGTGAGACCCAGTACTTC. Translating gives CASSLGVDRGETQYF.

V and J are TRBV2 and TRBJ1-2; 11 nucleotides align to TRBD1. The length of the CDR3 is 14 residues. The germline V gene has CDR1 SNHLY and CDR2 FYNNEI. Trimming removed 7 bases from V and 7 bases from J; junction bases left unmatched: 8. The CDR3 coding sequence is TGTGCCAGCACCGGGACAGGGGGATCCGGTGGCTACACCTTC. Amino acids: CASTGTGGSGGYTF.

The rearrangement joins TRBV7-8 to TRBJ1-1; D is uncertain. Between the trimmed V and J ends, which lost 2 bases and 1 base, there was a span of 14 bases. CDR3 length equals 16 residues. Germline V gene sequence: CDR1 SGHVS, CDR2 FQNEAQ. The CDR3 spells CASSLSRLQPNTEAFF. The CDR3 DNA follows: TGTGCCAGCAGCTTATCTCGTCTACAGCCGAACACTGAAGCTTTCTTT.

The chain links TRBV5-1 to TRBJ2-1; a possible D gene is TRBD2 (5 bases). This CDR3 is 15 amino acids long. The V gene's germline CDR1 is SGHRS and CDR2 YFSETQ. V shed 0 bases and J shed 1 base, with 8 bases lying between them. The CDR3 DNA reads TGCGCCAGCAGCTTGGTTCGGGGTTCCTACAATGAGCAGTTCTTC. This codes for CASSLVRGSYNEQFF.

The rearrangement uses TRBV9 and TRBJ2-7; no reliable D call. The CDR3 contains 16 residues. The V and J ends lost 0 bases and 0 bases respectively, with 13 bases between them. CDR1 and CDR2 (germline): SGDLS, YYNGEE. In DNA, the CDR3 is TGTGCCAGCAGCGTAGGCACCGCGTACGACTCCTACGAGCAGTACTTC. As protein: CASSVGTAYDSYEQYF. The whole variable domain, remainder taken from reference TRBV9 and TRBJ2-7, is DSGVTQTPKHLITATGQRVTLRCSPRSGDLSVYWYQQSLDQGLQFLIQYYNGEERAKGNILERFSAQQFPDLHSELNLSSLELGDSALYFCASSVGTAYDSYEQYFGPGTRLTVT.

The rearrangement links TRBV4-2 to TRBJ1-6; weak D call: TRBD1 (5 bases). With 2 bases removed from V and 10 bases from J, the gap between germline ends came to 12 bases. Germline assignment: CDR1 LGHNA and CDR2 YNFKEQ. This CDR3 has 14 amino acids. In DNA, the CDR3 is TGTGCCAGCAGCCAACAGGGTAGTAGATCACCCCTCCACTTT. Amino acids: CASSQQGSRSPLHF.

V and J are TRBV5-6 and TRBJ2-1; D perhaps matches TRBD1 (5 bases). V shed 5 bases and J shed 8 bases, with 14 bases lying between them. The germline V gene encodes CDR1 SGHDT and CDR2 YYEEEE. The CDR3 covers 13 residues. CDR3 amino acids: CASSLQGWDEQFF. Here the CDR3 DNA reads TGTGCCAGCAGTCTTCAGGGTTGGGATGAGCAGTTCTTC.

The V and J genes are TRBV11-1 and TRBJ2-1, with 10 bases matching TRBD2. The CDR3 covers 18 residues. The V segment lost 10 bases and the J segment 2 bases; nucleotides outside the gene matches: 17. Germline-derived CDR1 and CDR2 are SGHAT and FQDESV (reference sequence). The chain's CDR3 is CATKRGLAGDITYNEQFF. CDR3 coding DNA: TGTGCCACCAAACGGGGGCTAGCGGGGGACATAACCTACAATGAGCAGTTCTTC.

The sample holds many counts of this clone. This sequence joins TRBV4-2 and TRBJ1-2; no clear D. Germline V gene lookup returns CDR1 LGHNA and CDR2 YNFKEQ. This CDR3 comprises 13 residues. Trimming took off 0 bases at V and 5 bases at J, with 7 bases between the two ends. CDR3 protein: CASSQDIQYGYTF. The DNA of the CDR3 is TGTGCCAGCAGCCAAGATATCCAGTATGGCTACACCTTC.

The chain couples TRBV13 to TRBJ2-3; a possible D gene is TRBD1 (5 bases). V lost 5 bases and J 4 bases, leaving 13 bases between the germline ends. Germline assignment: CDR1 PRHDT and CDR2 FYEKMQ (reference sequence). This CDR3 comprises 14 residues. The CDR3 nucleotides read TGTGCCAGCAGCCCCAGGGCAAGCGCAGATACGCAGTATTTT. Translation: CASSPRASADTQYF.

The V call is TRBV5-1, the J call TRBJ2-1, with 7 bases that match TRBD1. V lost 3 bases to trimming and J lost 2 bases; unmatched junction nucleotides: 8. The CDR3 sequence is 16 residues long. CDR1 is SGHRS, CDR2 YFSETQ, per germline. The CDR3 loop is CASSSRAGGPYNEQFF. CDR3 coding DNA: TGCGCCAGCAGCTCCCGGGCAGGGGGTCCCTACAATGAGCAGTTCTTC.